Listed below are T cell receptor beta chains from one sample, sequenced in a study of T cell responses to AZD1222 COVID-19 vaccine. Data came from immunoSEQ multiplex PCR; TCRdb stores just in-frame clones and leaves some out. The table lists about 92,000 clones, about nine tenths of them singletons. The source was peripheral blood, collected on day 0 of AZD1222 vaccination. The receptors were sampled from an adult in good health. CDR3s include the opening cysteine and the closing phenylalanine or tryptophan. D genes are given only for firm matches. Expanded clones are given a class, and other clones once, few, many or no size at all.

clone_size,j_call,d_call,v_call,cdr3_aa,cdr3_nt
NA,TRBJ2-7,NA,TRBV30,CAWSVLRPVPLEQYF,TGTGCCTGGAGTGTCCTCCGACCCGTCCCCCTCGAGCAGTACTTC
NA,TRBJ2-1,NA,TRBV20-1,CSASSPQINEQFF,TGCAGTGCTAGTTCTCCCCAGATCAATGAGCAGTTCTTC
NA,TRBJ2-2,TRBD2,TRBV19,CASSPQGTSGGSGELFF,TGTGCCAGTAGTCCCCAAGGGACTAGCGGGGGTTCCGGGGAGCTGTTTTTT
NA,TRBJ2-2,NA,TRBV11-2,CASSLVRLATGELFF,TGTGCCAGCAGCTTAGTCCGGCTAGCCACCGGGGAGCTGTTTTTT
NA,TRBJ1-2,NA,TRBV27,CASSPQGGGLYYGYTF,TGTGCCAGCAGTCCCCAAGGAGGGGGGCTTTACTATGGCTACACCTTC
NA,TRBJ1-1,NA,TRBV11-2,CASSFQWNTEAFF,TGTGCCAGCAGCTTTCAATGGAACACTGAAGCTTTCTTT
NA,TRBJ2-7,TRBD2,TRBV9,CASSDGLAGGNEQYF,TGTGCCAGCAGCGACGGACTAGCGGGAGGAAACGAGCAGTACTTC
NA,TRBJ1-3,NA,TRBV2,CASSEVGISGNTIYF,TGTGCCAGCAGTGAAGTGGGAATCTCTGGAAACACCATATATTTT
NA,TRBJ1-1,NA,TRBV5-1,CASSLGAGGGTEAFF,TGCGCCAGCAGCTTGGGGGCGGGAGGAGGCACTGAAGCTTTCTTT
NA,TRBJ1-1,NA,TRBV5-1,CASSLTGMNTEAFF,TGCGCCAGCAGCTTGACCGGGATGAACACTGAAGCTTTCTTT
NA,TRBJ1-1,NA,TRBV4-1,CASSQGRGAEAFF,TGCGCCAGCAGCCAAGGCCGGGGCGCTGAAGCTTTCTTT
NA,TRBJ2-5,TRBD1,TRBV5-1,CASSYTTGAQETQYF,TGCGCCAGCAGTTATACCACAGGGGCTCAAGAGACCCAGTACTTC
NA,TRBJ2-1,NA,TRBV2,CASSPLAGAYNEQFF,TGTGCCAGCAGTCCCCTTGCGGGGGCATACAATGAGCAGTTCTTC
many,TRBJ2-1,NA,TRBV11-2,CASSPQSSDEQFF,TGTGCCAGCAGCCCTCAATCTAGCGATGAGCAGTTCTTC